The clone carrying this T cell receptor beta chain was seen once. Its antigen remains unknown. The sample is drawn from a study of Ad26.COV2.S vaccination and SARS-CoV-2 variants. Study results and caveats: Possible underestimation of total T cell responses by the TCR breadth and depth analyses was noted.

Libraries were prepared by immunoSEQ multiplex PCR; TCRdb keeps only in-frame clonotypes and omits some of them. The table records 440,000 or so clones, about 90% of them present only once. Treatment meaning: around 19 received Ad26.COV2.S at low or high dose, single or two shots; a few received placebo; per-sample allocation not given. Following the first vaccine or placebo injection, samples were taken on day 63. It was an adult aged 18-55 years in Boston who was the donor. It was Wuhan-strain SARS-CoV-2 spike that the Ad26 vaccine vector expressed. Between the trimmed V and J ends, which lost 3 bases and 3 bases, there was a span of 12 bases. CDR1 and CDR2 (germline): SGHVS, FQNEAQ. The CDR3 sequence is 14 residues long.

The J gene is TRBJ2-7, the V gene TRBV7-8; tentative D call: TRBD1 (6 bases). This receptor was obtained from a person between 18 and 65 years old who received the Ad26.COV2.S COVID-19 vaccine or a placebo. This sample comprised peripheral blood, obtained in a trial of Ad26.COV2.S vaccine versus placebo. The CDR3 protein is CASSLAGAYYEQYF. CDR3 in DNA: TGTGCCAGCAGCTTGGCAGGGGCCTACTACGAGCAGTACTTC.